This section outlines one T cell receptor beta chain sequence together with its context. These data are taken from a study of shared clonotypes between healthy human individuals. The germline gives CDR1 ENHRY, CDR2 SYGVKD. The CDR3 loop spans 16 amino acids. V shed 0 bases, J shed 2 bases, and the junction held 6 bases outside the gene matches. Data came from immunoSEQ multiplex PCR; TCRdb stores just in-frame clones and leaves some out. The profile covers 2 million to 3 million clones, with 80% to 95% appearing a single time and 0.35% to 0.45% taken by the ten largest. The sequence was collected from a man between 18 and 35 years old in good health. Some clones in this sample may be carry-over from other donors' samples. Sequences were obtained from naive CD4+ T cells from PBMCs. Subset indicated: CD45RA+ positively selected. This chain joins TRBV10-3 and TRBJ1-1; 7 bases are a match to TRBD1. CDR3 loop: CAISESSAGGNTEAFF. As DNA, the CDR3 is TGTGCCATCAGTGAGTCAAGCGCAGGGGGTAACACTGAAGCTTTCTTT.